This T cell receptor beta chain came from a study of beta chain features in type 1 diabetes. The study reverse transcribed the entire isolated RNA, so it sequenced expressed TCRB transcripts. Clones were read by immunoSEQ multiplex PCR, and TCRdb kept only the in-frame ones, dropping some. Of hundreds of thousands of clones listed, 10% to 15% were seen once; the top ten hold under 0.02%. Germline-derived CDR1 and CDR2 are SGHAT and FQNNGV. The length of the CDR3 is 13 residues. Trimming cost V 7 bases and J 5 bases, with 12 bases left between them. Study-wide results and limits: For cells with high TCR expression, cDNA sequencing could yield over-representation. PCR might pick shorter templates more often, in the same way for patients and controls. A pattern of fewer insertions and more deletions at VDJ junctions was seen in type 1 diabetes patients.

This clone has only a few counts. Antigen specificity is unknown. This chain joins TRBV11-2 and TRBJ2-1; D gene ambiguous. The sequence derives from a man between 18 and 29 years old in good health. The sequencing sample was made of naive CD4+ T cells from blood. The CDR3 loop is CASTQTWNNEQFF. The CDR3 DNA reads TGTGCCAGCACCCAGACTTGGAACAATGAGCAGTTCTTC.